The clone carrying this TCR beta chain was observed many times. Its specificity is unknown. The CDR3 regions of TCR beta were amplified from RNA transcripts. The HTBI set primed first-round TCR CDR3 RT-PCR. From the multiplex PCR reads, TCRdb called clonotypes with MiXCR, one entry per CDR3 protein. The table lists hundreds of thousands of distinct CDR3 sequences, about an eighth of them singletons, with 34% in the top ten. Every diagnosis used clinical symptoms, serum thyroxine and TRAb, thyroid ultrasound and orbital computed tomography. The sample belongs to a study of T cells in Graves' hyperthyroidism and ophthalmopathy. Study-level results: Before onset, ophthalmopathy was predicted by the model a median about 6.2 months earlier.

CDR3 length: 16 amino acids. Germline V lookup: CDR1 PRHDT, CDR2 FYEKMQ (reference sequence). Trimming removed 4 bases at V and 6 bases at J, with 20 bases between. The sample comprised blood. This TCR came from a woman between 35 and 50 years old with Graves' ophthalmopathy. The rearrangement links TRBV13 to TRBJ2-3, with D possibly TRBD2 on 6 matching bases. In nucleotides, the CDR3 is TGTGCCAGCAGCTCTCGGGACTCACTTTTAACGGATACGCAGTATTTT. This sequence encodes CASSSRDSLLTDTQYF.